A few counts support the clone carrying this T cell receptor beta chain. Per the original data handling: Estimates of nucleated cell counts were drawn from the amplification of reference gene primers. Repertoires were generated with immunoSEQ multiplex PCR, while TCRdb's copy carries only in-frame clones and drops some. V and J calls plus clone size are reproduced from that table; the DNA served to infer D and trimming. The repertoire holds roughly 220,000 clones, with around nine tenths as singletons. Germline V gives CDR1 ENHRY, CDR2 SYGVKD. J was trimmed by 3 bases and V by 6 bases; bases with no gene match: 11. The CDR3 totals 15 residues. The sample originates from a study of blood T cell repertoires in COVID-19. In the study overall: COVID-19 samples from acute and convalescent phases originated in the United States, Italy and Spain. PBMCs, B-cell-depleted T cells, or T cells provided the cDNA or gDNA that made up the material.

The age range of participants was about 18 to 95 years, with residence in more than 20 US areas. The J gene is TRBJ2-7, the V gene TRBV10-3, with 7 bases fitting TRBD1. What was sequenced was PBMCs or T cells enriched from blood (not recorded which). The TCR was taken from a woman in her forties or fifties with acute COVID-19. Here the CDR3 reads CAISEGAVGSYEQYF. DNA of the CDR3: TGTGCCATCAGCGAGGGGGCGGTCGGTAGCTACGAGCAGTACTTC.